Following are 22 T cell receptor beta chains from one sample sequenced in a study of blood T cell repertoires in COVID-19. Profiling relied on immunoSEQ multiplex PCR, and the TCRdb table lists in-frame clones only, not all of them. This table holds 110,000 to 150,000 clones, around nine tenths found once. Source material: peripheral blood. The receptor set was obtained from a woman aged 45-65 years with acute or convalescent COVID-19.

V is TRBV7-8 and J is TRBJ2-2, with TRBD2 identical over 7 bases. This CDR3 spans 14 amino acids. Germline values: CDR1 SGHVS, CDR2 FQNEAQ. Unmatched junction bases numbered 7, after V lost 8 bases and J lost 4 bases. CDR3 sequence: CASRGSHSTGELFF. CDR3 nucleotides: TGTGCCAGCCGCGGGAGCCACTCCACCGGGGAGCTGTTTTTT.

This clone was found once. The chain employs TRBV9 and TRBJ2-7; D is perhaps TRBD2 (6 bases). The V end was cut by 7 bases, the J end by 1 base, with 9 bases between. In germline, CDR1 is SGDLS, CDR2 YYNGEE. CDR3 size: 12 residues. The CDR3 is CASGRSSYEQYF. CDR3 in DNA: TGTGCCAGCGGGAGGAGTTCCTACGAGCAGTACTTC.

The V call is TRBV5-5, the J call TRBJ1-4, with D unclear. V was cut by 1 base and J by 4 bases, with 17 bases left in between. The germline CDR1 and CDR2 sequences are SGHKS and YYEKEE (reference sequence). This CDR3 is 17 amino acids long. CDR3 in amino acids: CASSLSAAPLNNEKLFF. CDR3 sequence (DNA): TGTGCCAGCAGCTTGTCGGCAGCGCCATTAAATAATGAAAAACTGTTTTTT.

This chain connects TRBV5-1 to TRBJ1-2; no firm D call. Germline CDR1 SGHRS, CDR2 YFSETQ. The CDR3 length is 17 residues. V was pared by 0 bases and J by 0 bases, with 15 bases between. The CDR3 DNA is TGCGCCAGCAGCTTGGCCGGGAAGGGTGGTTCTAACTATGGCTACACCTTC. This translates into CASSLAGKGGSNYGYTF.

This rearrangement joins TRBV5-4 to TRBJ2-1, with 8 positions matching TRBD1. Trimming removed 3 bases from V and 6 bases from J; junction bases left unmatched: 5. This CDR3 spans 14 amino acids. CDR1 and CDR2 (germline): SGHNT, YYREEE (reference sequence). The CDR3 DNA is TGTGCCAGCAGCTCCGAAGGACAGGGCAATGAGCAGTTCTTC. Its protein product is CASSSEGQGNEQFF.

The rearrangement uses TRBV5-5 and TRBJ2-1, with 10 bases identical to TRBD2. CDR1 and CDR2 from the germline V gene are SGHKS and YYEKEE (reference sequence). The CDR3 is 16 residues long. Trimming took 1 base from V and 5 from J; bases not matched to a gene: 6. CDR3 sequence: CASSLWGSGRHNEQFF. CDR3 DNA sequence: TGTGCCAGCAGCTTGTGGGGTAGCGGGAGGCACAATGAGCAGTTCTTC.

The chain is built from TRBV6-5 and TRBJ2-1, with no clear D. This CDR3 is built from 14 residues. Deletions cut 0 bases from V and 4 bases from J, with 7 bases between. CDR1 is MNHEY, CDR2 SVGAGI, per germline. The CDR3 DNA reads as TGTGCCAGCAGTTACTCTCCACAGTACAATGAGCAGTTCTTC. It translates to CASSYSPQYNEQFF.

The CDR3 region has the DNA TGTGCCAGCACCCCCCTGGTAGCCGAGCGAAACTCCTACGAGCAGTACTTC. This codes for CASTPLVAERNSYEQYF. The chain joins TRBV13 to TRBJ2-7, with D uncertain. V shed 7 bases and J shed 0 bases, with 22 bases lying between them. The germline gives CDR1 PRHDT, CDR2 FYEKMQ (reference sequence). CDR3 length equals 17 residues.

The CDR3 is CSAFGHNYTF. CDR3 DNA: TGCAGTGCTTTCGGACACAACTACACCTTC. The chain carries TRBV20-1 and TRBJ1-2; D possibly corresponds to TRBD1 (5 bases). Between the trimmed V and J ends, which lost 5 bases and 10 bases, there was a span of 11 bases. Germline V gene sequence: CDR1 DFQATT, CDR2 SNEGSKA (reference sequence). The CDR3 is 10 amino acids.

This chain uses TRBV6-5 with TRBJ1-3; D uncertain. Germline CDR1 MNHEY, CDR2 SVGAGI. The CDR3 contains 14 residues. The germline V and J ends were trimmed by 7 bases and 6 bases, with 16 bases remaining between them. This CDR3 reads CASTKTRRTNTIYF. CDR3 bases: TGTGCCAGCACCAAGACCCGGAGGACAAACACCATATATTTT.

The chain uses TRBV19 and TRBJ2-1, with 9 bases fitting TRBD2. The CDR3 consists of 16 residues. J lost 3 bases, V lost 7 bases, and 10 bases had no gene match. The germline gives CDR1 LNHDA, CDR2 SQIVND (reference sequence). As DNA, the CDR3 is TGTGCCAGTATGGAAGAGATTAGCGGGAGCTACAATGAGCAGTTCTTC. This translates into CASMEEISGSYNEQFF.

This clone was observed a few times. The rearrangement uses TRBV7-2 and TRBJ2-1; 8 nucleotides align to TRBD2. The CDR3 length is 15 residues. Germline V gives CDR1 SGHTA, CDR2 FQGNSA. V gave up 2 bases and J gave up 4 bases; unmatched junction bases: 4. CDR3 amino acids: CASSLYGGVYNEQFF. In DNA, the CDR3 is TGTGCCAGCAGCTTATACGGGGGGGTTTACAATGAGCAGTTCTTC. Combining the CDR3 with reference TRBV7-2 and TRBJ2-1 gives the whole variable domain GAGVSQSPSNKVTEKGKDVELRCDPISGHTALYWYRQSLGQGLEFLIYFQGNSAPDKSGLPSDRFSAERTGGSVSTLTIQRTQQEDSAVYLCASSLYGGVYNEQFFGPGTRLTVL.

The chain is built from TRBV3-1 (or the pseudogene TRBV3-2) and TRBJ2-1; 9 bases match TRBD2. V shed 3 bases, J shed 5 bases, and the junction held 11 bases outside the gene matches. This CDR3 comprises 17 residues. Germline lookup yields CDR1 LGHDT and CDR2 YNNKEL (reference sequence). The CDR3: CASSQFQRGASNNEQFF. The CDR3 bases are TGTGCCAGCAGCCAGTTCCAGCGGGGGGCATCTAACAATGAGCAGTTCTTC.

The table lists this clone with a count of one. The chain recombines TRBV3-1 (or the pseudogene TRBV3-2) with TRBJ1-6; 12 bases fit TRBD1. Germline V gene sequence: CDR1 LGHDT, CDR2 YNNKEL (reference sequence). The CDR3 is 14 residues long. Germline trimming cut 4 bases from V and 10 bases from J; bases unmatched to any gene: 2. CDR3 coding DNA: TGTGCCAGCAGCCCCGGGACAGGGGGCTCACCCCTCCACTTT. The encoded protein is CASSPGTGGSPLHF.

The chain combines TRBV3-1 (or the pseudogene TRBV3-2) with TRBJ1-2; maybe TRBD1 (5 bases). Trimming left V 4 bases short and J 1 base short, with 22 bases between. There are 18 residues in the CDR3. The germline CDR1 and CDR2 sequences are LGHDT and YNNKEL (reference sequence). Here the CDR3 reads CASSLAGGISRGNYGYTF. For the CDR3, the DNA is TGTGCCAGCAGCCTTGCGGGGGGTATCAGCCGCGGTAACTATGGCTACACCTTC.

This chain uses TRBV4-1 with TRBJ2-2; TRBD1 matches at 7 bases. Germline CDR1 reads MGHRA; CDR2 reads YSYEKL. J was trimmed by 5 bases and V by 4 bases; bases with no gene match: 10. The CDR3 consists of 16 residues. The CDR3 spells CASSLEGASETGELFF. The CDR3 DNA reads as TGCGCCAGCAGCCTAGAGGGGGCGAGTGAGACCGGGGAGCTGTTTTTT.

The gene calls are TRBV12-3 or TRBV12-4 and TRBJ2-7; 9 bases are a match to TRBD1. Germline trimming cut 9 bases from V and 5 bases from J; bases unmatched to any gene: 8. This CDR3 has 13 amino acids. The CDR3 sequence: CASCGTGFDEQYF. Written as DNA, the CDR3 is TGTGCCAGTTGCGGGACAGGGTTCGACGAGCAGTACTTC.

CDR3 in amino acids: CASSYLNSYGYTF. The CDR3 DNA reads TGTGCCAGCAGTTACTTAAACAGCTATGGCTACACCTTC. The genes are TRBV6-5 and TRBJ1-2; unclear D gene. CDR1 is MNHEY and CDR2 is SVGAGI in the germline V gene. This CDR3 has 13 residues. The V and J ends lost 1 base and 4 bases respectively, with 7 bases between them.

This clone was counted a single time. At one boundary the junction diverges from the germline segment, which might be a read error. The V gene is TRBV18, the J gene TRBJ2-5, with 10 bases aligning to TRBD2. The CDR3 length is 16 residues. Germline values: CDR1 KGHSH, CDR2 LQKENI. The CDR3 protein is CASSPPLAGVDETQYF. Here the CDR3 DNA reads TGTGCCAGCTCTCCACCCCTAGCGGGAGTAGATGAGACCCAGTACTTC.

The CDR3 reads CASSVLTGSGNTIYF. CDR3 nucleotides: TGTGCCAGCAGCGTACTAACAGGGTCTGGAAACACCATATATTTT. The rearrangement links TRBV9 to TRBJ1-3, with D perhaps matching TRBD1 (6 bases). There are 15 residues in the CDR3. V lost 1 base, J lost 1 base, and 9 bases lay in between. Germline V gene lookup returns CDR1 SGDLS and CDR2 YYNGEE.

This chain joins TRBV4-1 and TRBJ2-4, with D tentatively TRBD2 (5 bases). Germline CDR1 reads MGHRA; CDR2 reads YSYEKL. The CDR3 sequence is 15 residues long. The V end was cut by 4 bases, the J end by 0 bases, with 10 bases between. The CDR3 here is CASSRLGLAKNIQYF. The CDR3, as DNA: TGCGCCAGCAGCCGCCTCGGACTAGCCAAAAACATTCAGTACTTC.

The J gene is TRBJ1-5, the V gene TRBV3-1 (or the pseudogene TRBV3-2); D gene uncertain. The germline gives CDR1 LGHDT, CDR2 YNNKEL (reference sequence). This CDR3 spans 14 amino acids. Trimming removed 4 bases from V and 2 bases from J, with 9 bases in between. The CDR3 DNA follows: TGTGCCAGCAGCCGGGCCCGCGGCAATCAGCCCCAGCATTTT. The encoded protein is CASSRARGNQPQHF.